A single sample gave rise to the 10 T cell receptor beta chains below, sequenced in a study of blood T cell repertoires in COVID-19. Produced via immunoSEQ multiplex PCR; TCRdb's table is partial and in-frame only. The repertoire holds around 75,000 clones, approximately 79% seen once, with around 5.8% in the top ten. Sequenced input: peripheral blood. The receptors were gathered from an elderly woman with active or convalescent COVID-19.

The chain uses TRBV18 and TRBJ2-3, with 12 nucleotides matching TRBD2. Germline V gene lookup returns CDR1 KGHSH and CDR2 LQKENI. The V gene end was trimmed by 3 bases and the J gene end by 5 bases; junction bases not matched to a gene: 12. This CDR3 comprises 18 residues. The CDR3 loop is CASSPGLAGGPGGDTQYF. CDR3 in DNA: TGTGCCAGCTCACCGGGTCTAGCGGGGGGGCCCGGTGGAGATACGCAGTATTTT.

The gene calls are TRBV6-2 or TRBV6-3 and TRBJ1-2; 8 bases line up with TRBD1. The V gene's germline CDR1 is MNHEY and CDR2 SVGEGT. This CDR3 spans 16 amino acids. V was clipped by 0 bases and J by 5 bases; unmatched bases: 8. CDR3 in amino acids: CASSYSGQGRGYGYTF. The CDR3 nucleotides read TGTGCCAGCAGTTACTCCGGACAGGGAAGAGGGTATGGCTACACCTTC.

J is TRBJ1-2 and V is TRBV24-1, with D possibly being TRBD1 (5 bases). V shed 3 bases and J shed 3 bases, with 10 bases lying between them. There are 14 residues in the CDR3. Germline-derived CDR1 and CDR2 are KGHDR and SFDVKD. The chain's CDR3 is CATSDPGHDYGYTF. The CDR3 DNA reads TGTGCCACCAGTGATCCTGGACACGACTATGGCTACACCTTC.

The chain is built from TRBV11-2 and TRBJ1-1; possible D gene TRBD1, 5 bases. The V end was cut by 1 base, the J end by 11 bases, with 23 bases between. The CDR3 loop spans 16 amino acids. Germline CDR1 reads SGHAT; CDR2 reads FQNNGV. The CDR3: CASSLGSHPAGGAAFF. DNA of the CDR3: TGTGCCAGCAGCTTAGGTTCTCACCCCGCGGGGGGAGCCGCTTTCTTT.

The chain carries TRBV20-1 and TRBJ2-2; the D is unclear. The CDR3 consists of 13 residues. The V gene's germline CDR1 is DFQATT and CDR2 SNEGSKA (reference sequence). Trimming took off 3 bases at V and 6 bases at J, with 11 bases between the two ends. In nucleotides, the CDR3 is TGCAGTGCTAGTCCCCCGTCTGCCGGGGAGCTGTTTTTT. Protein: CSASPPSAGELFF.

The CDR3 loop is CASSSRRGQFF. In DNA form, the CDR3 reads TGTGCCAGCAGCTCCAGACGGGGGCAGTTCTTC. The chain is built from TRBV7-2 and TRBJ2-1, with D possibly being TRBD2 (5 bases). Germline V lookup: CDR1 SGHTA, CDR2 FQGNSA. This CDR3 has 11 amino acids. Deletions cut 4 bases from V and 12 bases from J, with 10 bases between.

V gene TRBV18 combines with J gene TRBJ2-7; 7 bases are shared with TRBD2. V dropped 1 base and J dropped 0; count of bases not matched to a gene: 6. The CDR3 has 16 residues. Germline CDR1 reads KGHSH; CDR2 reads LQKENI. In DNA form, the CDR3 reads TGTGCCAGCTCACCACGGCTAGCGGACTCCTCCTACGAGCAGTACTTC. Translated: CASSPRLADSSYEQYF.

The chain is built from TRBV20-1 and TRBJ2-7, with TRBD2 as a possible D gene (5 bases). Trimming took off 8 bases at V and 3 bases at J, with 11 bases between the two ends. Germline loops: CDR1 DFQATT, CDR2 SNEGSKA (reference sequence). The CDR3 covers 11 residues. The CDR3 DNA sequence: TGCAGTCCGACGAGGGACTACGAGCAGTACTTC. Its protein is CSPTRDYEQYF.

The chain joins TRBV2 to TRBJ1-5; 8 nucleotides match TRBD1. Germline-derived CDR1 and CDR2 are SNHLY and FYNNEI. The V gene end was trimmed by 5 bases and the J gene end by 4 bases; junction bases not matched to a gene: 16. The CDR3 is 18 amino acids. The CDR3 DNA reads as TGTGCCAGCAGTAAGGACAGGGAGAACCCCCTTAAAAATCAGCCCCAGCATTTT. This codes for CASSKDRENPLKNQPQHF.

In this sample, this clone turned up once. This chain links TRBV11-3 with TRBJ2-7; D is unclear. This CDR3 is built from 12 residues. The V gene's germline CDR1 is SGHNT and CDR2 YENEEA. Trimming took 1 base from V and 6 from J, leaving 7 bases between them. This chain's CDR3 is CASSLAAGEQYF. The CDR3 DNA reads as TGTGCCAGCAGCTTAGCGGCAGGCGAGCAGTACTTC.